This T cell receptor beta chain is from a study of blood T cell repertoires in COVID-19. Study-wide background: The United States, Italy and Spain supplied acute and convalescent COVID-19 samples. Sources were T cells, B-cell-depleted T cells, or PBMCs; the material itself was cDNA or gDNA.

Germline V gene lookup returns CDR1 KGHSH and CDR2 LQKENI. This CDR3 is 16 amino acids long. V shed 3 bases and J 1 base; nucleotides not matched to a gene: 1. In the authors' workflow: Amplification from reference gene primers served as the basis for estimated nucleated cell counts. TCRdb keeps only in-frame clones here, not all; method: immunoSEQ multiplex PCR. Clone size and V and J calls were adopted from that table, with D and trimming inferred from the DNA. Here the sample spans about 280,000 clones, roughly 85% being singletons. The V and J genes are TRBV18 and TRBJ2-3; 13 bases are a match to TRBD2. The specimen sequenced was peripheral blood. The sequence was collected from a man aged 50 to 59 with active or convalescent COVID-19. In nucleotides, the CDR3 is TGTGCCAGCTCACCTGGACTAGCGGGAGGCACAGATACGCAGTATTTT. The encoded protein is CASSPGLAGGTDTQYF.